Sequencing of this T cell receptor beta chain was carried out in a study of blood T cell repertoires in COVID-19. V lost 3 bases to trimming and J lost 13 bases; unmatched junction nucleotides: 18. The germline CDR1 and CDR2 sequences are SEHNR and FQNEAQ (reference sequence). There are 18 residues in the CDR3. Repertoires were generated with immunoSEQ multiplex PCR, while TCRdb's copy carries only in-frame clones and drops some. The sample has about 310,000 clones; around 87% are singletons. The specimen was peripheral blood. The chain uses TRBV7-9 and TRBJ2-2; 12 nucleotides agree with TRBD2. The origin of this receptor is a man aged 50-60 years with active or convalescent COVID-19. CDR3 coding DNA: TGTGCCAGCAGCTTCCTCCCGACTAGCGGGGGCCCCTCCGGGAGGCTGTTTTTT. Translation gives CASSFLPTSGGPSGRLFF.